The source of this T cell receptor (beta chain) is a study of long-term antiretroviral therapy in people with HIV. Study-level information: Collection dates of the earliest samples fall about a decade before the 2015 immediate-ART recommendation. Study observations and caveats: Blood in the study was drawn between 2004 and 2017, possibly under older ART regimens, which may be less effective than current ones.

This clone has just a few counts. The antigen remains unidentified. The length of the CDR3 is 12 residues. Trimming removed 6 bases from V and 3 bases from J, with 8 bases in between. Germline loops: CDR1 MDHEN, CDR2 SYDVKM. PBMC samples from each donor numbered at least one pre-ART and at least two post-ART. Investigators performed immunoSEQ version v3.0 at survey level. Sequencing set out to capture about 35,000-55,000 T-cell genomes per sample. The protocol was immunoSEQ multiplex PCR, while the TCRdb copy is restricted to in-frame clones and leaves out a portion. The sample has roughly 18,000 clones, about 81% seen once.

This clonotype originated in a woman aged 50 to 65 with HIV. The chain recombines TRBV28 with TRBJ1-2; D is perhaps TRBD1 (5 bases). The specimen comprised unsorted PBMCs, sampled 0.3 years after starting antiretroviral therapy. CDR3 bases: TGTGCCAGCAGGTTAGGGGACTATGGCTACACCTTC. Encoded protein: CASRLGDYGYTF.